The clone carrying this TCR beta chain appeared many times. The CDR3 runs to 13 residues. The junction had 2 bases not matched to a gene; V was cut back by 3 bases and J by 6 bases. The data were obtained in a study of early T cells in non-severe SARS-CoV-2 infection. From the 5' RACE reads, TCRdb called clonotypes with MiXCR, one entry per CDR3 protein. The table lists roughly 58,000 distinct CDR3 sequences, around 12% of them singletons. Sequencing was done on a sample of whole blood. The chain is built from TRBV12-3 or TRBV12-4 and TRBJ1-3, with 7 nucleotides matching TRBD1. This sequence originates from an adult who was a healthcare worker with PCR-confirmed SARS-CoV-2 infection or an uninfected control (not recorded which). The CDR3 protein is CASSLDRKNTIYF. The CDR3 nucleotides read TGTGCCAGCAGTTTGGACAGGAAAAACACCATATATTTT.